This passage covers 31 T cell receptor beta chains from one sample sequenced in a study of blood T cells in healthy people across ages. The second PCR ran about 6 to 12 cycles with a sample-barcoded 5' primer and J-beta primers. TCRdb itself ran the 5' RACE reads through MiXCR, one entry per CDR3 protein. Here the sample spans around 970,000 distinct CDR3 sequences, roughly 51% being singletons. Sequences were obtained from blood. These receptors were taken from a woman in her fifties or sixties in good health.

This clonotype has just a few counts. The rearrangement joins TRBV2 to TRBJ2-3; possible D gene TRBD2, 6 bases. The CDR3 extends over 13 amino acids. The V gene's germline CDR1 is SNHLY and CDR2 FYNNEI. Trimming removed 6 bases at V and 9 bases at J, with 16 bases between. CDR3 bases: TGTGCCAGCAGGGCGGGACTGTTTTCGACGCAGTATTTT. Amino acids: CASRAGLFSTQYF.

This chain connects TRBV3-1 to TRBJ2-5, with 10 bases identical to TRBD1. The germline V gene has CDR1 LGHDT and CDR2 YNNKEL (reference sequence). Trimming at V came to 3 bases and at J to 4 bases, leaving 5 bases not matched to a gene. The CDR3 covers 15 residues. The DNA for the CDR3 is TGTGCCAGCAGCCAGGCGGGACAGGGGATAGAGACCCAGTACTTC. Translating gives CASSQAGQGIETQYF.

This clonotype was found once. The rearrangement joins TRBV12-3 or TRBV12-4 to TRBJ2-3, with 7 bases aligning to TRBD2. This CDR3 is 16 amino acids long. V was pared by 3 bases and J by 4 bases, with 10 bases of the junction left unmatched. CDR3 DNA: TGTGCCAGCAGTTTTAACGGGGAGGGCCTCGCAGATACGCAGTATTTT. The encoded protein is CASSFNGEGLADTQYF.

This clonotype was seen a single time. This CDR3 is CASSESFWGADANEQFF. CDR3 sequence (DNA): TGTGCCAGCAGTGAATCTTTCTGGGGGGCCGATGCGAATGAGCAGTTCTTC. The chain uses TRBV25-1 and TRBJ2-1, with D tentatively TRBD1 or TRBD2 (6 bases each). Germline V gene data show CDR1 as MGHDK and CDR2 as SYGVNS. The CDR3 length is 17 residues. V lost 1 base, J lost 7 bases, and 20 bases lay in between.

The CDR3 sequence is CASSPSAEVEQYF. The CDR3 coding sequence is TGTGCCAGCTCACCCTCGGCCGAGGTAGAGCAGTACTTC. This chain links TRBV18 with TRBJ2-5, with unresolved D. V dropped 3 bases and J dropped 11 bases, with 16 bases sitting between them. The germline gives CDR1 KGHSH, CDR2 LQKENI. The CDR3 contains 13 residues.

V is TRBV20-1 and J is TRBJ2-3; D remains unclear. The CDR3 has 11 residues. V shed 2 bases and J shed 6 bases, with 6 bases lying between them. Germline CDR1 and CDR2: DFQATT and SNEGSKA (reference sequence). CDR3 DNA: TGCAGTGCTAGACTGCGGGATACGCAGTATTTT. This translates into CSARLRDTQYF.

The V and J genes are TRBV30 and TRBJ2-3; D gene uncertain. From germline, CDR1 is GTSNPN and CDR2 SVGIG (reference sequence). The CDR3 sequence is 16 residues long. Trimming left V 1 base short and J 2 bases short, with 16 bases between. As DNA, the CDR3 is TGTGCCTGGAGTGGGCTGCGGAAACTTCCCACAGATACGCAGTATTTT. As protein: CAWSGLRKLPTDTQYF.

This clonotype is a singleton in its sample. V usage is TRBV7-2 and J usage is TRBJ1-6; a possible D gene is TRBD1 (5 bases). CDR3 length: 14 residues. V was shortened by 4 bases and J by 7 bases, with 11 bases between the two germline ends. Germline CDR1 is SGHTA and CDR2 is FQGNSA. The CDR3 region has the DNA TGTGCCAGCAGCTGCCGACAGAGAAATTCACCCCTCCACTTT. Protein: CASSCRQRNSPLHF.

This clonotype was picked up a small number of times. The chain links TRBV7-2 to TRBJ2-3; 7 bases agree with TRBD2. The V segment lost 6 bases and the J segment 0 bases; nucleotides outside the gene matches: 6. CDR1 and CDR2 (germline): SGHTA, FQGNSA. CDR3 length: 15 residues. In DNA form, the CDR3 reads TGTGCCAGCAGAACCCAGCGGGGAAGCACAGATACGCAGTATTTT. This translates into CASRTQRGSTDTQYF.

CDR3 nucleotide sequence: TGTGCCAGCAGCGCGCGAGCGGAAGGTGGGACCCAGTACTTC. Translation gives CASSARAEGGTQYF. J is TRBJ2-5 and V is TRBV7-2, with D maybe TRBD2 (5 bases). The CDR3 is made up of 14 amino acids. The V end lost 5 bases, the J end lost 7 bases, and 17 bases lay between the germline ends. Germline V gene lookup returns CDR1 SGHTA and CDR2 FQGNSA.

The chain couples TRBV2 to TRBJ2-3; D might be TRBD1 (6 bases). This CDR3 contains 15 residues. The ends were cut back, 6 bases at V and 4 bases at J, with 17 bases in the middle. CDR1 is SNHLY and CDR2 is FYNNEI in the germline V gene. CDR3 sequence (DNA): TGTGCCAGCAGCACGCAGGGGCGCGATTCAGATACGCAGTATTTT. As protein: CASSTQGRDSDTQYF.

The CDR3 DNA reads TGTGCCAGCAGCTTTACGACAGGGGGCTCTGAAGCTTTCTTT. As protein: CASSFTTGGSEAFF. The chain joins TRBV7-2 to TRBJ1-1, with 10 bases aligning to TRBD1. CDR1 is SGHTA and CDR2 is FQGNSA in the germline V gene. The ends lost 3 bases at V and 6 bases at J; junction bases unmatched: 4. The CDR3 contains 14 residues.

For the CDR3, the DNA is TGCAGTGCTAGGGCTAGCGGGAAAGAGACCCAGTACTTC. Residues: CSARASGKETQYF. The genes are TRBV20-1 and TRBJ2-5, with TRBD2 identical over 9 bases. The CDR3 has 13 amino acids. Germline V CDR1 and CDR2: DFQATT, SNEGSKA (reference sequence). J lost 3 bases, V lost 3 bases, and 2 bases had no gene match.

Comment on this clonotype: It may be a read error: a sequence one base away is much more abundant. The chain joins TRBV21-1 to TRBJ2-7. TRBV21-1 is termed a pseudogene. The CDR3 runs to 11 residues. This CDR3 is CASSVFYEQYF. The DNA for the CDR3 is TGTGCCAGCAGCGTATTCTACGAGCAGTACTTC.

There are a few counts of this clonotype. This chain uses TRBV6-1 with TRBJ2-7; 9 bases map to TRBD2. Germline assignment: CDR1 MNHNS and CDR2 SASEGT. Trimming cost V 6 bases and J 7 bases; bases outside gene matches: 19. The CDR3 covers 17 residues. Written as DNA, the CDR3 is TGTGCCAGCAGAAGTTCCCGAGCGGGAGGTCCCCAATGGGAGCAGTACTTC. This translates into CASRSSRAGGPQWEQYF.

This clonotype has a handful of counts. Here the CDR3 reads CASKRTGEDEQYF. In DNA form, the CDR3 reads TGTGCCAGCAAGAGGACGGGGGAAGACGAGCAGTACTTC. The chain couples TRBV12-3 or TRBV12-4 to TRBJ2-4; perhaps TRBD2 as D (6 bases). Gene TRBJ2-7 matches the end of the DNA better, so the J call may be wrong. The CDR3 sequence is 13 residues long.

The chain's CDR3 is CASSPHGRGTQETQYF. The CDR3 DNA reads as TGTGCCAGCAGCCCACATGGGAGGGGCACACAAGAGACCCAGTACTTC. The V gene is TRBV11-2, the J gene TRBJ2-5, with TRBD2 identical over 7 bases. The germline gives CDR1 SGHAT, CDR2 FQNNGV. This CDR3 has 16 amino acids. After removal of 5 bases from V and 2 bases from J, the junction contained 11 bases not matched to a gene.

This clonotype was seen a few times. The CDR3 region is CASSSQGWGENTEAFF. The CDR3, as DNA: TGTGCCAGCAGCTCCCAAGGGTGGGGGGAGAACACTGAAGCTTTCTTT. The chain couples TRBV7-9 to TRBJ1-1; tentatively, D is TRBD1 (5 bases). V gave up 4 bases and J gave up 1 base, with 16 bases separating them. Germline V gives CDR1 SEHNR, CDR2 FQNEAQ (reference sequence). This CDR3 spans 16 amino acids.

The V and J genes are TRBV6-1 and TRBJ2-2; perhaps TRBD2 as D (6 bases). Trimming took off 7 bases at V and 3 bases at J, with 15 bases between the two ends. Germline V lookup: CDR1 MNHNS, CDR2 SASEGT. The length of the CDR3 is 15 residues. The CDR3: CASTEWGTDTGELFF. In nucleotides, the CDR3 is TGTGCCAGCACCGAGTGGGGGACTGACACCGGGGAGCTGTTTTTT.

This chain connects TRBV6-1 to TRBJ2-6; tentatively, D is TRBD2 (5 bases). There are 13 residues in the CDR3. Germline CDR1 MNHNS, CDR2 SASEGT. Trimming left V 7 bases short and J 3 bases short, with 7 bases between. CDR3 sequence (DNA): TGTGCCAGCAAGAGGGATGGGGCCAACGTCCTGACTTTC. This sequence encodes CASKRDGANVLTF.

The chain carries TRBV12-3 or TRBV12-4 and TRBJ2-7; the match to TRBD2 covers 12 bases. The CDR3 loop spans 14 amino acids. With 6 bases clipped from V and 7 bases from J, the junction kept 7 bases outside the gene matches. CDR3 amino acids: CASRTSGGNNEQYF. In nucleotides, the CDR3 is TGTGCCAGCAGGACTAGCGGGGGAAACAATGAGCAGTACTTC.

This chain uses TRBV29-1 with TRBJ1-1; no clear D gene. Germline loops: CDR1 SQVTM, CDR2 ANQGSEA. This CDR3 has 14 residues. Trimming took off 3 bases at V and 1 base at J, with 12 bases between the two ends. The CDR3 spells CSVDLWRPNTEAFF. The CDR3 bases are TGCAGCGTTGATCTATGGAGACCGAACACTGAAGCTTTCTTT.

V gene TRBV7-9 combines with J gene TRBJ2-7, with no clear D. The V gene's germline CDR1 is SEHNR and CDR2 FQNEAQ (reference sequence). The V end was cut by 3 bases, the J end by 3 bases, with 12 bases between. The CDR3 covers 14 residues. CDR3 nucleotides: TGTGCCAGCAGCTTCGGGTCCTACAGCTACGAGCAGTACTTC. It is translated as CASSFGSYSYEQYF.

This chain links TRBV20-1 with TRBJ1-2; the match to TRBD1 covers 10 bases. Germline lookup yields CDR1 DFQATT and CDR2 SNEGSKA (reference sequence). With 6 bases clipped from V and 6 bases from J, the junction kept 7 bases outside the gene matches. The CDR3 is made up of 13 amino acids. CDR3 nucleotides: TGCAGTGCGCGACAGGGGGCCAGGAATGGCTACACCTTC. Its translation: CSARQGARNGYTF.

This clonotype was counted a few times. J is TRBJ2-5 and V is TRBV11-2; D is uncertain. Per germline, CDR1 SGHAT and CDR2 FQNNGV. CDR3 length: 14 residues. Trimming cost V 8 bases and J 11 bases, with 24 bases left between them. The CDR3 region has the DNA TGTGCCAGCGGAATGACCTGGGCGGCGGAAGAGCAGTACTTC. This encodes CASGMTWAAEEQYF.

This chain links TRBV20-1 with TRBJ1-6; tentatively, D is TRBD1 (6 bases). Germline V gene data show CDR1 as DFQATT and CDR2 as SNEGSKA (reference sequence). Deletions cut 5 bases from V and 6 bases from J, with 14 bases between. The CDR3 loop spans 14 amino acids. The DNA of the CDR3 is TGCAGTGCTGCCGGGGGGGCGGTTAATTCACCCCTCCACTTT. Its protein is CSAAGGAVNSPLHF.

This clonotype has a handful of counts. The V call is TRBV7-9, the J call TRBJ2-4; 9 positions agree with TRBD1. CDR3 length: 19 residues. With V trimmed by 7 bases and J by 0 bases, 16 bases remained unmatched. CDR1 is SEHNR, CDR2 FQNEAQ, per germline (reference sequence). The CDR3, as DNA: TGTGCCAGCAACCTAATTTCCGGGACAGGGTCATTAGCCAAAAACATTCAGTACTTC. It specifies CASNLISGTGSLAKNIQYF.

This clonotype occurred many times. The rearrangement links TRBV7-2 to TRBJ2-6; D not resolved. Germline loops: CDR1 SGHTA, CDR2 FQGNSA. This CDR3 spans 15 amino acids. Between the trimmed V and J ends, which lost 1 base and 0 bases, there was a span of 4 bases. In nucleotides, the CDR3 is TGTGCCAGCAGCTTAGATGGCTCTGGGGCCAACGTCCTGACTTTC. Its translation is CASSLDGSGANVLTF.

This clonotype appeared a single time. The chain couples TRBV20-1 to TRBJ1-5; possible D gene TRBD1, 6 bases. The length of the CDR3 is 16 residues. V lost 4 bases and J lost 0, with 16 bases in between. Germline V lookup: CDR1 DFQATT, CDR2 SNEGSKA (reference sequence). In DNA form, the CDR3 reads TGCAGTGCTACCCGGACAGCTCGGGTTAGCAATCAGCCCCAGCATTTT. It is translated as CSATRTARVSNQPQHF.

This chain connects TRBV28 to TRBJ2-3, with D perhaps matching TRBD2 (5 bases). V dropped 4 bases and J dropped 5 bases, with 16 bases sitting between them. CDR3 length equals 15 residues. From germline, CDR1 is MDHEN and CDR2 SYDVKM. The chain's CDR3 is CASSWTAWGEDTQYF. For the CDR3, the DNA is TGTGCCAGCAGTTGGACCGCGTGGGGAGAAGATACGCAGTATTTT.

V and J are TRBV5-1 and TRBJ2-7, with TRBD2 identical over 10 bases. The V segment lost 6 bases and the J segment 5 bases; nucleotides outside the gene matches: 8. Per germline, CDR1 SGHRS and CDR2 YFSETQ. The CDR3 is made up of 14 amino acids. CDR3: CASTGASGRDEQYF. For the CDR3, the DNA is TGCGCCAGCACGGGAGCTAGCGGGAGAGACGAGCAGTACTTC.